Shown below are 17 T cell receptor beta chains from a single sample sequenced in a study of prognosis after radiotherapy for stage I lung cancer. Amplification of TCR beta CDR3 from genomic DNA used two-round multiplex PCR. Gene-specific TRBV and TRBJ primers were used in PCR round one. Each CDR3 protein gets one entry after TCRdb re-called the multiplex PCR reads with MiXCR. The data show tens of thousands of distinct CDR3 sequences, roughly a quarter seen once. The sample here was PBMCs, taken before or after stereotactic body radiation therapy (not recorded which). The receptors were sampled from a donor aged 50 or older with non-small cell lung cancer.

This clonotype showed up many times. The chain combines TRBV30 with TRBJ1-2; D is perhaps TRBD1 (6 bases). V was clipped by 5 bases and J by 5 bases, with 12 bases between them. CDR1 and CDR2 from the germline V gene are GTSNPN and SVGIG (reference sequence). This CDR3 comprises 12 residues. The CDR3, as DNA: TGTGCCTGGGGGGAGGGGGGGTATGGCTACACCTTC. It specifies CAWGEGGYGYTF.

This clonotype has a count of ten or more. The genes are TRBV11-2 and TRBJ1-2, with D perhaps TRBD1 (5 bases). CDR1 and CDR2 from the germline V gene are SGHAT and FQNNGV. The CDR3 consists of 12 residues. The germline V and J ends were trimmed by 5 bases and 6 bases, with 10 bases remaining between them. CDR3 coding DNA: TGTGCCAGCAGCCGCAGGGTTGATGGCTACACCTTC. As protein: CASSRRVDGYTF.

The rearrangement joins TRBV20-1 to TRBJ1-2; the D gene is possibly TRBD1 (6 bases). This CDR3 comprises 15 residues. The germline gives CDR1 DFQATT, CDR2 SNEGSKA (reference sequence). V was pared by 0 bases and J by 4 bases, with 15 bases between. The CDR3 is CSARDTLGASYGYTF. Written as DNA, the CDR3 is TGCAGTGCTAGAGATACTTTGGGGGCGTCCTATGGCTACACCTTC.

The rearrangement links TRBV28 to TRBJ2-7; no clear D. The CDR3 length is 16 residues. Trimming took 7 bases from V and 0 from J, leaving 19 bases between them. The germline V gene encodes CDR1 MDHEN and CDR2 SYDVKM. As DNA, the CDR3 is TGTGCCAGCACCCCCCTCGCCCGGCAGAACTCCTACGAGCAGTACTTC. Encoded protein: CASTPLARQNSYEQYF.

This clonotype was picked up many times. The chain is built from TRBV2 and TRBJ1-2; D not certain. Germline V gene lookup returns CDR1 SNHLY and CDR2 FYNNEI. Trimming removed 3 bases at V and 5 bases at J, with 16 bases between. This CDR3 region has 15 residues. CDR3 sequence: CASSELVLAAYGYTF. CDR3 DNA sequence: TGTGCCAGCAGTGAGTTGGTTTTGGCAGCGTATGGCTACACCTTC.

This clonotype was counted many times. This CDR3 is CAWGTGGNQPQHF. CDR3 in DNA: TGTGCCTGGGGGACAGGGGGGAATCAGCCCCAGCATTTT. The chain couples TRBV30 to TRBJ1-5; 11 bases fit TRBD1. The CDR3 length is 13 residues. V shed 5 bases, J shed 4 bases, and the junction held 1 base outside the gene matches. Germline V gene data show CDR1 as GTSNPN and CDR2 as SVGIG (reference sequence).

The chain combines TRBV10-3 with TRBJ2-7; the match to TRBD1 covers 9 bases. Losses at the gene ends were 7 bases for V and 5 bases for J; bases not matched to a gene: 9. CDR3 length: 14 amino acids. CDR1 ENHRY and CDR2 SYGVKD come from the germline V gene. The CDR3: CAITPGQGGDEQYF. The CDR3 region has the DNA TGTGCCATCACGCCGGGACAGGGAGGGGACGAGCAGTACTTC.

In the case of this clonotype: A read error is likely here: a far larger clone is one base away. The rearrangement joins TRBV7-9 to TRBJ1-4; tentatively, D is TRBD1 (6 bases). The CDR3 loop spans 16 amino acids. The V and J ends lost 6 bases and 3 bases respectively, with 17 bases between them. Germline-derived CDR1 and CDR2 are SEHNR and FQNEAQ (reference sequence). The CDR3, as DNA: TGTGCCAGCAGACAATCGACGGGGGCGGCTAATGAAAAACTGTTTTTT. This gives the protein CASRQSTGAANEKLFF. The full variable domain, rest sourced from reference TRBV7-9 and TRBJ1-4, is DTGVSQNPRHKITKRGQNVTFRCDPISEHNRLYWYRQTLGQGPEFLTYFQNEAQLEKSRLLSDRFSAERPKGSFSTLEIQRTEQGDSAMYLCASRQSTGAANEKLFFGSGTQLSVL.

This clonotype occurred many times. CDR3 in DNA: TGTGCCAGCAGCCCCATGGTCCGGGACAGGGGGCAAAGCTCCTACAATGAGCAGTTCTTC. Translated: CASSPMVRDRGQSSYNEQFF. J is TRBJ2-1 and V is TRBV5-6; 12 bases map to TRBD1. After removal of 4 bases from V and 0 bases from J, the junction contained 14 bases not matched to a gene. CDR3 length equals 20 residues. Germline CDR1 and CDR2: SGHDT and YYEEEE.

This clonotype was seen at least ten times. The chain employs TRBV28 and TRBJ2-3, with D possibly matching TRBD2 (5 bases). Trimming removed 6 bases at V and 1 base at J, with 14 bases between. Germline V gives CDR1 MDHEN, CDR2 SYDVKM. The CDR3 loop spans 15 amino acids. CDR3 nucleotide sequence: TGTGCCAGCAGAGCCGGCTTCGGGGGCACAGATACGCAGTATTTT. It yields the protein CASRAGFGGTDTQYF.

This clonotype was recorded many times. CDR3 in DNA: TGTGCCAGCAGTTCTAGCGGGCCTACCTACGAGCAGTACTTC. Its translation: CASSSSGPTYEQYF. The chain combines TRBV27 with TRBJ2-7, with 8 bases fitting TRBD2. The trim removed 4 bases at V and 2 bases at J, leaving 4 bases unmatched. This CDR3 has 14 residues. CDR1 and CDR2 (germline): MNHEY, SMNVEV (reference sequence).

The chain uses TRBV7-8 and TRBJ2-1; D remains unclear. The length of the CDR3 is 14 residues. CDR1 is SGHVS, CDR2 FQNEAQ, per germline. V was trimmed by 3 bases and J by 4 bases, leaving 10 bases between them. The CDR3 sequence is CASSFPGRYNEQFF. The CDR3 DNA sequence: TGTGCCAGCAGCTTCCCCGGCCGTTACAATGAGCAGTTCTTC.

DNA of the CDR3: TGTGCCACCAGCAGAGATTTGGGGAACACTGAAGCTTTCTTT. Protein sequence: CATSRDLGNTEAFF. V is TRBV15 and J is TRBJ1-1, with D hard to call. With 0 bases removed from V and 1 base from J, the gap between germline ends came to 6 bases. The CDR3 runs to 14 residues. Germline V lookup: CDR1 LNHNV, CDR2 YYDKDF (reference sequence).

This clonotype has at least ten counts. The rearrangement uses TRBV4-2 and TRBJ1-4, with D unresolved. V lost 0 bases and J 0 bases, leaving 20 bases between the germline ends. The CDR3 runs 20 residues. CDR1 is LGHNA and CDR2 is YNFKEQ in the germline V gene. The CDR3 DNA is TGTGCCAGCAGCCAAGATCGTCCTAGACACACAATAGCAACTAATGAAAAACTGTTTTTT. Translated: CASSQDRPRHTIATNEKLFF.

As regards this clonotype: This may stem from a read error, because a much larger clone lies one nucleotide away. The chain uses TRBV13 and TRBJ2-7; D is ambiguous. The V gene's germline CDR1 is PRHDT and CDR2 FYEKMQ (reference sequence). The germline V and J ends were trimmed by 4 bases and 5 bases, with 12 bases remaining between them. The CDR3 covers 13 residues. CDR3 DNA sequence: TGTGCCAGCAGCTCGTCCCAAAGCCACGAGCAGTACTTC. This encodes CASSSSQSHEQYF.

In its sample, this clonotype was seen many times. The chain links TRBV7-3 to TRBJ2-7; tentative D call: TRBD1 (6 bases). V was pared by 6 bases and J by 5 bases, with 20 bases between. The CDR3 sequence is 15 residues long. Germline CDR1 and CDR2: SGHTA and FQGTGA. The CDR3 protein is CASRRILTGFNEQYF. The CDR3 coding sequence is TGTGCCAGCAGACGCATACTGACAGGATTTAACGAGCAGTACTTC.

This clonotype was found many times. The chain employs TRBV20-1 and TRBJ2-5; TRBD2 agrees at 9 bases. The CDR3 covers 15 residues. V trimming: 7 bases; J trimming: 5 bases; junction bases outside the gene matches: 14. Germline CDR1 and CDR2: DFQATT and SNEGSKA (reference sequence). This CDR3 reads CSGGRGGISGETQYF. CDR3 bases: TGCAGTGGTGGGCGGGGGGGAATCTCTGGGGAGACCCAGTACTTC.